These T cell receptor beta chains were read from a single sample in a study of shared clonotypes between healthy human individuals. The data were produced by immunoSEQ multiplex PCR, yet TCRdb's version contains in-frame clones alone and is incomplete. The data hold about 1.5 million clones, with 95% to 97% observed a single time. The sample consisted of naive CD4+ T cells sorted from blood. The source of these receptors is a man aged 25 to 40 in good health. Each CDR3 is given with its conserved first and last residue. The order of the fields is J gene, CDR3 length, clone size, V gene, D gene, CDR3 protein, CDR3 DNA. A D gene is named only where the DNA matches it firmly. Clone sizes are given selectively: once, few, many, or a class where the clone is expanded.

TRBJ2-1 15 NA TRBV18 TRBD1 CASSPFLDRHNEQFF TGTGCCAGCTCACCATTTCTGGACAGGCACAATGAGCAGTTCTTC
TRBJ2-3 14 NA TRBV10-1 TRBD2 CASSGTSGTDTQYF TGCGCCAGCAGCGGGACTAGCGGCACAGATACGCAGTATTTT
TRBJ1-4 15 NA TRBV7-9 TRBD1 CASSLGTGILEKLFF TGTGCCAGCAGCTTAGGGACAGGGATTCTTGAAAAACTGTTTTTT
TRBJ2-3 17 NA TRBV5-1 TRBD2 CASSSGLAGGRTDTQYF TGCGCCAGCAGCTCCGGACTAGCGGGAGGACGCACAGATACGCAGTATTTT
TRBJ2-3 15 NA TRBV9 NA CASSPRPRGTDTQYF TGTGCCAGCAGCCCTCGGCCCCGCGGCACAGATACGCAGTATTTT
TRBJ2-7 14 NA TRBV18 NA CASSPLEGNYEQYF TGTGCCAGCTCCCCCTTGGAGGGAAACTACGAGCAGTACTTC
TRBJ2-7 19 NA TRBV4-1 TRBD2 CASSRQGLAGGTRSYGQYF TGCGCCAGCAGCCGCCAGGGACTAGCGGGAGGGACGCGCTCCTACGGGCAGTACTTC
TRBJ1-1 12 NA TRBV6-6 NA CASSYTDSEAFF TGTGCCAGCAGTTACACCGACAGTGAAGCTTTCTTT
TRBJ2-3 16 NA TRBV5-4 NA CASSRGKAGRGDTQYF TGTGCCAGCAGCCGAGGAAAGGCAGGGCGGGGAGATACGCAGTATTTT
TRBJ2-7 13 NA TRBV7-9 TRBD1 CASSRTGIDEQYF TGTGCCAGCAGCCGGACAGGGATCGACGAGCAGTACTTC
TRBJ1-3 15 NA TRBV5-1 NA CASSLERNSGNTIYF TGCGCCAGCAGCTTGGAACGGAACTCTGGAAACACCATATATTTT
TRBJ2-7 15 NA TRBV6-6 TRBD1 CASSSLSGTGHEQYF TGTGCCAGCAGTTCCCTTTCCGGGACAGGGCACGAGCAGTACTTC
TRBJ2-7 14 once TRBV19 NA CASSMSGLSYEQYF TGTGCCAGTAGTATGAGCGGCCTCTCCTACGAGCAGTACTTC
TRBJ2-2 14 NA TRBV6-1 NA CASSDALLAGELFF TGTGCCAGCAGTGACGCCCTCTTGGCCGGGGAGCTGTTTTTT
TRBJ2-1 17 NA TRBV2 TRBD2 CASTRDSGRAWENEQFF TGTGCCAGCACCCGGGATAGCGGGAGGGCCTGGGAGAATGAGCAGTTCTTC
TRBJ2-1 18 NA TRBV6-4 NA CASSDPDDRRGHNNEQFF TGTGCCAGCAGTGACCCCGATGACAGAAGAGGTCACAACAATGAGCAGTTCTTC
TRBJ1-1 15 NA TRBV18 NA CASSPQAASNTEAFF TGTGCCAGCTCACCACAGGCAGCTTCTAACACTGAAGCTTTCTTT
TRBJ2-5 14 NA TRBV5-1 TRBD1 CASSVGQGQETQYF TGCGCCAGCAGCGTGGGACAGGGCCAAGAGACCCAGTACTTC
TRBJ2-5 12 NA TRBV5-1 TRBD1 CASSSDRGLRDF TGCGCCAGCAGCTCTGACAGGGGGCTTCGGGACTTC
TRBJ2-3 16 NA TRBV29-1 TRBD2 CSVDGTSGSRSDTQYF TGCAGCGTTGACGGGACTAGCGGGAGTAGATCAGATACGCAGTATTTT
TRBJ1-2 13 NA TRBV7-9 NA CASTILLTSGYTF TGTGCCAGCACTATCCTTCTCACCTCAGGCTACACCTTC
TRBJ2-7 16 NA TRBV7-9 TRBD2 CASSKRPGLARSEQYF TGTGCCAGCAGCAAAAGACCGGGACTAGCCCGCTCCGAGCAGTACTTC
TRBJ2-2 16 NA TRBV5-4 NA CASSTRTKRNTGELFF TGTGCCAGCAGCACACGGACCAAGAGGAACACCGGGGAGCTGTTTTTT
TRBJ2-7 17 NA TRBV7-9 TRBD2 CASSRGGLAGITYEQYF TGTGCCAGCAGCCGGGGGGGACTAGCGGGAATCACATACGAGCAGTACTTC
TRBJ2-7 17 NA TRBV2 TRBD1 CASSSLGQGSGFREQYF TGTGCCAGCAGTTCATTGGGACAGGGGTCTGGTTTTCGCGAGCAGTACTTC
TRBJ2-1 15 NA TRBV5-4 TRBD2 CASSLYLAGGDEQFF TGTGCCAGCAGCTTGTATCTAGCGGGAGGCGATGAGCAGTTCTTC
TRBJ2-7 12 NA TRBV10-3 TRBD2 CAMGGDSYEQYF TGTGCCATGGGAGGGGACTCCTACGAGCAGTACTTC
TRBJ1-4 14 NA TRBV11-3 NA CRGEEGPTNEKLFF TGCAGAGGAGAGGAAGGTCCAACTAATGAAAAACTGTTTTTT
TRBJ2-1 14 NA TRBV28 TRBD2 CASSFRGRAREQFF TGTGCCAGCAGTTTTCGCGGGAGGGCCCGGGAGCAGTTCTTC
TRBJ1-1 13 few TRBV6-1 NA CAITTAGGTEAFF TGTGCCATCACGACAGCTGGTGGCACTGAAGCTTTCTTT
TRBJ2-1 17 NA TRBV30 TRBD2 CAWDSQIRAGGFSEQFF TGTGCCTGGGACTCTCAGATCAGGGCGGGAGGATTCAGTGAGCAGTTCTTC
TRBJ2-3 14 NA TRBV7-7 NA CASSRVSPTDTQYF TGTGCTAGCAGCCGAGTATCTCCCACAGATACGCAGTATTTT
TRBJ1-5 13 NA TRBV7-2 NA CASTDPGNQPQHF TGTGCCAGCACCGACCCCGGCAATCAGCCCCAGCATTTT
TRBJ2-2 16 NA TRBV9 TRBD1 CASSSHTGASTGELFF TGTGCCAGCAGCTCTCACACAGGGGCGAGCACCGGGGAGCTGTTTTTT
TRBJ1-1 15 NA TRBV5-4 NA CASSELGRLNTEAFF TGTGCCAGCAGCGAATTGGGACGGCTGAACACTGAAGCTTTCTTT
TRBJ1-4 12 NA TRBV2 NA CASSRQYEKLFF TGTGCCAGCAGTCGACAATATGAAAAACTGTTTTTT
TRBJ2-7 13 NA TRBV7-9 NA CASSLNRVHEQYF TGTGCCAGCAGCTTGAATAGGGTACACGAGCAGTACTTC
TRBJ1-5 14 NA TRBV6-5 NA CASSYSRINQPQHF TGTGCCAGCAGTTACTCGAGGATCAATCAGCCCCAGCATTTT
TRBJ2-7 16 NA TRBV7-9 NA CASSPQSTGVSYEQYF TGTGCCAGCAGCCCCCAGAGTACAGGAGTTTCCTACGAGCAGTACTTC
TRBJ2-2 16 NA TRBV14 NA CASSQARLLHTGELFF TGTGCCAGCAGCCAAGCTAGATTGCTTCACACCGGGGAGCTGTTTTTT
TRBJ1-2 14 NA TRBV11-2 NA CASSLGSTNYGYTF TGTGCCAGCAGCTTAGGAAGTACTAACTATGGCTACACCTTC
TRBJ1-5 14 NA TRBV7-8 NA CASSSILLDQPQHF TGTGCCAGCAGCTCTATCCTTTTGGATCAGCCCCAGCATTTT
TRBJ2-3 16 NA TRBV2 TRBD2 CASSERTSGRIDTQYF TGTGCCAGCAGTGAGAGGACTAGCGGGCGGATAGATACGCAGTATTTT
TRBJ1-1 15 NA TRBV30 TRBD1 CAWSVGWQGATEAFF TGTGCCTGGAGTGTAGGGTGGCAGGGGGCCACTGAAGCTTTCTTT
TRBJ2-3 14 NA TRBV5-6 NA CASSLEALTDTQYF TGTGCCAGCAGCTTGGAGGCCTTGACAGATACGCAGTATTTT
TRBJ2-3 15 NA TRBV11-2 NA CASSLDARGTDTQYF TGTGCCAGCAGCTTAGACGCACGGGGCACAGATACGCAGTATTTT
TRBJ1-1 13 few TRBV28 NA CASSLLGDTEAFF TGTGCCAGCAGTTTATTGGGGGACACTGAAGCTTTCTTT
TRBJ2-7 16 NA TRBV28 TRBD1 CASRPLRDRGRYEQYF TGTGCCAGCAGACCCCTCCGGGACAGGGGAAGATACGAGCAGTACTTC
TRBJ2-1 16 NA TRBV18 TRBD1 CASSQMTGGLGNEQFF TGTGCCAGCTCACAGATGACAGGGGGCTTAGGGAATGAGCAGTTCTTC
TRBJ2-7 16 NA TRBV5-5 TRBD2 CASSYIAGGLMGEQYF TGTGCCAGCAGCTATATAGCGGGAGGGCTAATGGGCGAGCAGTACTTC
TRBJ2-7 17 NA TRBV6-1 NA CASSEAAGWGQHYEQYF TGTGCCAGCAGTGAAGCGGCGGGGTGGGGACAGCACTACGAGCAGTACTTC
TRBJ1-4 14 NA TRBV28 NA CASTLRAGHEKLFF TGTGCCAGCACCCTGAGGGCAGGGCATGAAAAACTGTTTTTT
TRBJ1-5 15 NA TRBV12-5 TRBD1 CASARGQGGNQPQHF TGTGCTAGTGCCCGTGGACAGGGCGGCAATCAGCCCCAGCATTTT